A single count supports the clone carrying this TCR beta chain. Some clones are missing from TCRdb's copy, which holds only in-frame ones; the method was immunoSEQ multiplex PCR. The table lists 200,000 to 300,000 clones, about 86% of them singletons. The data were obtained in a study of blood T cell repertoires in COVID-19. Overall study: Sources were T cells, B-cell-depleted T cells, or PBMCs; the material itself was cDNA or gDNA.

The CDR3 is 14 residues long. Trimming stripped 6 bases from V and 6 bases from J, with 18 bases between. Germline assignment: CDR1 MDHEN and CDR2 SYDVKM. The receptor comes from a man older than 75 with acute or convalescent COVID-19. This chain links TRBV28 with TRBJ2-7; tentative D call: TRBD2 (7 bases). The source material was peripheral blood. CDR3 region: CASRKRGGGGEQYF. CDR3 nucleotide sequence: TGTGCCAGCAGGAAACGAGGGGGGGGAGGCGAGCAGTACTTC.